This T cell receptor (beta chain) was found in a study of blood T cell repertoires in COVID-19. At the level of the study: Some COVID-19 samples were acute and others convalescent; all came from the United States, Italy and Spain. PBMCs, B-cell-depleted T cells, or T cells provided the cDNA or gDNA that made up the material.

In the authors' workflow: Nucleated cell counts were estimated from reference gene primer amplification. TCRdb keeps only in-frame clones here, not all; method: immunoSEQ multiplex PCR. V and J calls and clone size follow that table, whereas D and trimming were derived from the DNA. This sample carries 190,000 or so clones, around 87% of them seen once, and the ten largest clones take 0.62%. The V end lost 4 bases, the J end lost 4 bases, and 11 bases lay between the germline ends. Germline V gene lookup returns CDR1 KGHSH and CDR2 LQKENI. This CDR3 contains 14 residues. The J gene is TRBJ1-3, the V gene TRBV18; a weak D match, TRBD1 (5 bases). The TCR sequence derives from a man aged 45-65 years with acute or convalescent COVID-19. Specimen: peripheral blood. The CDR3 bases are TGTGCCAGCTCACGGCAGGGTACCGGAAACACCATATATTTT. Its translation is CASSRQGTGNTIYF.